The present TCR beta chain was sequenced within a study of blood T cell repertoires in COVID-19. V lost 4 bases to trimming and J lost 0 bases, with 16 bases between them. The germline CDR1 and CDR2 sequences are SGHTS and YDEGEE. The CDR3 runs 16 residues. Assay: immunoSEQ multiplex PCR; the TCRdb copy retains only in-frame clones and omits some. The repertoire includes 250,000 or so clones, approximately 84% of them detected once, and around 2% sits in the top ten. Cohorts were assigned according to the clinical history that participants reported. Sequencing input: PBMCs or T cells enriched from blood (not recorded which). The chain is built from TRBV5-8 and TRBJ1-1; D remains ambiguous. This clonotype was sampled from a man in his 60s who had recovered from COVID-19. The CDR3 DNA reads as TGTGCCAGCAGCCTAGGACTGATACAACTGAACACTGAAGCTTTCTTT. This gives the protein CASSLGLIQLNTEAFF.